This T cell receptor beta chain emerged from a study of long-term antiretroviral therapy in people with HIV. Trimming took 4 bases from V and 1 from J, leaving 11 bases between them. The germline V gene encodes CDR1 SGHNT and CDR2 YENEEA. This CDR3 comprises 15 residues. Version v3.0 of the immunoSEQ assay was performed at survey level. Sequenced by immunoSEQ multiplex PCR; TCRdb stores in-frame clones only, minus some. Of some 30,000 clones in the sample, about 90% were seen once. This clonotype originated in a man aged 45 to 65 with HIV. The sample here was unsorted PBMCs, taken 2 years after starting antiretroviral therapy. V and J are TRBV11-3 and TRBJ2-1; tentative D call: TRBD2 (7 bases). The CDR3 here is CASSYRGASYNEQFF. Here the CDR3 DNA reads TGTGCCAGCAGCTACCGGGGGGCTTCCTACAATGAGCAGTTCTTC.